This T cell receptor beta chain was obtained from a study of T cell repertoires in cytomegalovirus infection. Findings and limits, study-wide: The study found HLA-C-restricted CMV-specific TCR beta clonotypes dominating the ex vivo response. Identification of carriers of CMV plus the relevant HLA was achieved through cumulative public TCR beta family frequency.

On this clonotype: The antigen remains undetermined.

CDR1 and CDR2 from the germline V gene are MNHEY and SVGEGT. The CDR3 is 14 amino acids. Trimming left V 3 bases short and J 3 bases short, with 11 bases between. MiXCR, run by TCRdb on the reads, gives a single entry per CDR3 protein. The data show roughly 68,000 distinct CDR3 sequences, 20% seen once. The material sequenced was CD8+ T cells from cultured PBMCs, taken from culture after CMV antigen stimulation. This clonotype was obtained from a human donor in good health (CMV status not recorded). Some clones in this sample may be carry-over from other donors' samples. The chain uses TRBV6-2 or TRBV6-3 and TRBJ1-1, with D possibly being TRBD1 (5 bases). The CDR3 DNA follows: TGTGCCAGCAGTTATGGGGGACTCCACACTGAAGCTTTCTTT. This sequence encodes CASSYGGLHTEAFF.